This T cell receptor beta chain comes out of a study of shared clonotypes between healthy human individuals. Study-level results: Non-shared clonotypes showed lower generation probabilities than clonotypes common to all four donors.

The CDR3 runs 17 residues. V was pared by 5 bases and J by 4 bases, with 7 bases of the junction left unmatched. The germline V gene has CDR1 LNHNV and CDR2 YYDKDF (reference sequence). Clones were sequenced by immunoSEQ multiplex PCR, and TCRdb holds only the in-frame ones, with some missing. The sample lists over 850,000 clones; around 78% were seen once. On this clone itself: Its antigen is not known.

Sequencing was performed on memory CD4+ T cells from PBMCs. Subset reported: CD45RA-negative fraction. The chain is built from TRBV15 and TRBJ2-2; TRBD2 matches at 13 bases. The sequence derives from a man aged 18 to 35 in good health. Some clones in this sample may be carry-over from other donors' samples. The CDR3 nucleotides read TGTGCCACCAGCGGACTAGCGGGAGTCTTGGGCACCGGGGAGCTGTTTTTT. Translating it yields CATSGLAGVLGTGELFF.